These 25 T cell receptor beta chains originate from one sample sequenced in a study of early T cells in non-severe SARS-CoV-2 infection. TCRdb passed the 5' RACE reads through MiXCR, listing each CDR3 protein once. The table shows 69,000 or so distinct CDR3 sequences, with 9.5% occurring only once. The specimen sequenced was whole blood. The receptors were sampled from an adult who was a healthcare worker with PCR-confirmed SARS-CoV-2 infection or an uninfected control (not recorded which).

This clonotype was observed a few times. This chain links TRBV29-1 with TRBJ1-1; D is undetermined. Trimming took off 0 bases at V and 7 bases at J, with 0 bases between the two ends. Germline CDR1 is SQVTM and CDR2 is ANQGSEA. The CDR3 runs to 9 residues. CDR3 residues: CSVEDEAFF. DNA for the CDR3: TGCAGCGTTGAAGATGAAGCTTTCTTT. The variable domain in full, completed from reference TRBV29-1 and TRBJ1-1, reads SAVISQKPSRDICQRGTSLTIQCQVDSQVTMMFWYRQQPGQSLTLIATANQGSEATYESGFVIDKFPISRPNLTFSTLTVSNMSPEDSSIYLCSVEDEAFFGQGTRLTVV.

The chain carries TRBV3-1 and TRBJ2-1; D might be TRBD2 (5 bases). Germline V CDR1 and CDR2: LGHDT, YNNKEL (reference sequence). The germline V and J ends were trimmed by 4 bases and 9 bases, with 10 bases remaining between them. CDR3 length: 12 amino acids. CDR3 loop: CASSRSGGEQFF. CDR3 DNA: TGTGCCAGCAGCCGCTCCGGAGGTGAGCAGTTCTTC.

This clonotype was seen ten or more times. The chain links TRBV28 to TRBJ2-4, with D tentatively TRBD1 (5 bases). This CDR3 is built from 13 residues. Trimming shortened V by 10 bases and J by 5 bases, and 15 bases separated the two germline ends. Germline loops: CDR1 MDHEN, CDR2 SYDVKM. The CDR3 spells CATLRPGQNIQYF. In DNA form, the CDR3 reads TGTGCCACCCTTAGACCAGGGCAAAACATTCAGTACTTC.

The table lists this clonotype with many counts. This chain links TRBV7-6 with TRBJ2-3; 7 bases fit TRBD1. CDR3 length: 16 residues. Germline values: CDR1 SGHVS, CDR2 FNYEAQ. The J segment lost 2 bases and the V segment lost 4 bases, leaving 9 bases of the junction unmatched. CDR3 in DNA: TGTGCCAGCAGCTGGAACCGGGACAGCGACACAGATACGCAGTATTTT. Protein: CASSWNRDSDTDTQYF.

This clonotype has a count of ten or more. The chain carries TRBV3-1 and TRBJ1-3; D unclear. CDR1 is LGHDT, CDR2 YNNKEL, per germline (reference sequence). The CDR3 consists of 12 residues. Trimming cost V 1 base and J 3 bases, with 1 base left between them. The DNA for the CDR3 is TGTGCCAGCAGCCAAGTTGGAAACACCATATATTTT. Translated, it gives CASSQVGNTIYF.

Relative to its sample, this clonotype is medium-sized (0.01 to 0.1%). V is TRBV7-9 and J is TRBJ2-4; D may be TRBD2 (5 bases). Germline values: CDR1 SEHNR, CDR2 FQNEAQ (reference sequence). CDR3 length: 13 residues. The V end lost 1 base, the J end lost 7 bases, and 8 bases lay between the germline ends. The DNA of the CDR3 is TGTGCCAGCAGCTTAGACGAGGGCAACATTCAGTACTTC. Translation gives CASSLDEGNIQYF.

This clonotype appeared many times. CDR3 residues: CASPPPGGTEAFF. CDR3 DNA sequence: TGTGCCAGCCCCCCACCGGGGGGCACTGAAGCTTTCTTT. The V gene is TRBV28, the J gene TRBJ1-1, with D perhaps matching TRBD1 (5 bases). This CDR3 comprises 13 residues. Germline CDR1 is MDHEN and CDR2 is SYDVKM. The V end lost 8 bases, the J end lost 4 bases, and 14 bases lay between the germline ends.

The chain recombines TRBV4-2 with TRBJ1-5; possibly TRBD1 for D (5 bases). The germline V gene has CDR1 LGHNA and CDR2 YNFKEQ. V was cut by 1 base and J by 4 bases, with 14 bases left in between. The CDR3 contains 16 residues. In DNA form, the CDR3 reads TGTGCCAGCAGCCAAGGCCCGGGGGATGGGAATCAGCCCCAGCATTTT. Translating it yields CASSQGPGDGNQPQHF.

The chain carries TRBV7-8 and TRBJ1-1, with a possible D match to TRBD1 (6 bases). The CDR3 is 14 residues long. Trimming removed 5 bases from V and 0 bases from J, with 10 bases in between. Looked up from germline, CDR1 is SGHVS and CDR2 is FQNEAQ. CDR3 coding DNA: TGTGCCAGCAGCCAAACAGGGATGAACACTGAAGCTTTCTTT. Its translation: CASSQTGMNTEAFF. The whole variable domain, filled in from reference TRBV7-8 and TRBJ1-1, reads GAGVSQSPRYKVAKRGQDVALRCDPISGHVSLFWYQQALGQGPEFLTYFQNEAQLDKSGLPSDRFFAERPEGSVSTLKIQRTQQEDSAVYLCASSQTGMNTEAFFGQGTRLTVV.

This clonotype was observed at least ten times. The chain couples TRBV10-3 to TRBJ2-1; maybe TRBD1 (5 bases). Per germline, CDR1 ENHRY and CDR2 SYGVKD. Trimming shortened V by 4 bases and J by 8 bases, and 12 bases separated the two germline ends. The CDR3 runs to 13 residues. The CDR3 nucleotides read TGTGCCATCAGTGTCCTAGTAGGGGATGAGCAGTTCTTC. It translates to CAISVLVGDEQFF.

The CDR3 region has the DNA TGTGCCAGCGCCAACACAGATACGCAGTATTTT. It specifies CASANTDTQYF. The rearrangement uses TRBV6-2 or TRBV6-3 and TRBJ2-3; D gene unclear. This CDR3 is 11 amino acids long. The V end lost 8 bases, the J end lost 2 bases, and 5 bases lay between the germline ends. The germline CDR1 and CDR2 sequences are MNHEY and SVGEGT.

This clonotype was counted a few times. The rearrangement joins TRBV7-9 to TRBJ1-1; D unclear. The CDR3 is 12 residues long. Germline values: CDR1 SEHNR, CDR2 FQNEAQ (reference sequence). The V end was cut by 1 base, the J end by 0 bases, with 0 bases between. CDR3 loop: CASSLVNTEAFF. The CDR3 DNA reads TGTGCCAGCAGCTTAGTGAACACTGAAGCTTTCTTT.

This clonotype was counted at least ten times. The chain employs TRBV29-1 and TRBJ2-1, with unresolved D. The germline V gene encodes CDR1 SQVTM and CDR2 ANQGSEA. CDR3 length: 13 residues. V lost 7 bases and J 4 bases, leaving 14 bases between the germline ends. This CDR3 reads CSGSATSYNEQFF. The CDR3 DNA reads as TGCAGCGGTTCAGCTACCTCATACAATGAGCAGTTCTTC.

Ten or more counts support this clonotype. The rearrangement links TRBV2 to TRBJ2-7; a weak D match, TRBD1 (6 bases). The germline V gene encodes CDR1 SNHLY and CDR2 FYNNEI. CDR3 length: 14 residues. Trimming removed 1 base from V and 5 bases from J, with 12 bases in between. The CDR3 sequence is CASSEGGLGHEQYF. The CDR3, as DNA: TGTGCCAGCAGTGAAGGGGGGCTCGGCCACGAGCAGTACTTC.

This clonotype was seen a handful of times. V is TRBV9 and J is TRBJ2-7; 9 bases match TRBD2. This CDR3 spans 16 amino acids. V was pared by 0 bases and J by 0 bases, with 4 bases of the junction left unmatched. Germline-derived CDR1 and CDR2 are SGDLS and YYNGEE. CDR3 amino acids: CASSVGSSGASYEQYF. The CDR3 DNA follows: TGTGCCAGCAGCGTAGGATCTAGCGGGGCCTCCTACGAGCAGTACTTC. The complete variable domain, with remaining parts taken from reference TRBV9 and TRBJ2-7, reads DSGVTQTPKHLITATGQRVTLRCSPRSGDLSVYWYQQSLDQGLQFLIQYYNGEERAKGNILERFSAQQFPDLHSELNLSSLELGDSALYFCASSVGSSGASYEQYFGPGTRLTVT.

This clonotype was observed at least ten times. The V call is TRBV7-3, the J call TRBJ2-2; no clear D gene. CDR1 is SGHTA and CDR2 is FQGTGA in the germline V gene. This CDR3 is 12 amino acids long. V was clipped by 5 bases and J by 7 bases, with 8 bases between them. Here the CDR3 reads CASSHTGGELFF. The CDR3 region has the DNA TGTGCCAGCAGCCACACCGGCGGGGAGCTGTTTTTT.

This CDR3 is CASSFDRSFDTGELFF. CDR3 nucleotide sequence: TGTGCCAGCAGCTTTGACAGGAGTTTTGACACCGGGGAGCTGTTTTTT. The chain couples TRBV7-8 to TRBJ2-2, with D possibly TRBD1 on 6 matching bases. V lost 3 bases, J lost 3 bases, and 14 bases lay in between. CDR3 length: 16 residues. Germline V gene sequence: CDR1 SGHVS, CDR2 FQNEAQ.

This clonotype appeared many times. This chain connects TRBV5-6 to TRBJ2-1, with D tentatively TRBD1 (5 bases). Trimming shortened V by 6 bases and J by 1 base, and 8 bases separated the two germline ends. CDR3 length equals 13 residues. CDR1 SGHDT and CDR2 YYEEEE come from the germline V gene. CDR3 region: CASKGASYNEQFF. DNA for the CDR3: TGTGCCAGCAAAGGGGCTTCCTACAATGAGCAGTTCTTC.

Remarks on this clonotype: Lacking the conserved final phenylalanine or tryptophan, this CDR3 likely reflects a read error. V gene TRBV13 combines with J gene TRBJ2-4; 8 bases align to TRBD2. The CDR3 extends over 16 amino acids. V was pared by 4 bases and J by 1 base, with 6 bases of the junction left unmatched. CDR1 PRHDT and CDR2 FYEKMQ come from the germline V gene (reference sequence). The CDR3: CASSSRLAWAKNIQYC. In DNA, the CDR3 is TGTGCCAGCAGCTCCCGACTAGCGTGGGCCAAAAACATTCAGTACTGT.

The V call is TRBV6-2 or TRBV6-3, the J call TRBJ2-1; a possible D gene is TRBD2 (5 bases). CDR1 and CDR2 from the germline V gene are MNHEY and SVGEGT. This CDR3 has 16 residues. Trimming took off 5 bases at V and 0 bases at J, with 14 bases between the two ends. The CDR3 DNA sequence: TGTGCCAGCAGTGGGTGGACTCGGAGCTCCTACAATGAGCAGTTCTTC. It is translated as CASSGWTRSSYNEQFF.

V and J are TRBV7-9 and TRBJ2-2; possibly TRBD1 for D (6 bases). Deletions cut 3 bases from V and 5 bases from J, with 16 bases between. CDR1 SEHNR and CDR2 FQNEAQ come from the germline V gene (reference sequence). The CDR3 consists of 16 residues. CDR3 sequence: CASSFPGHEGTGELFF. CDR3 sequence (DNA): TGTGCCAGCAGCTTCCCGGGACACGAGGGGACCGGGGAGCTGTTTTTT.

This clonotype has only a few counts. J is TRBJ2-7 and V is TRBV7-9; D possibly corresponds to TRBD2 (6 bases). Germline CDR1 and CDR2: SEHNR and FQNEAQ (reference sequence). The CDR3 has 16 residues. V shed 5 bases and J shed 3 bases, with 20 bases lying between them. CDR3 in amino acids: CASSPLRGEGRYEQYF. The CDR3 DNA sequence: TGTGCCAGCAGCCCATTGCGGGGAGAGGGGCGCTACGAGCAGTACTTC.

The rearrangement uses TRBV18 and TRBJ2-7, with D unresolved. The CDR3 runs 15 residues. Deletions cut 0 bases from V and 7 bases from J, with 16 bases between. Germline V gives CDR1 KGHSH, CDR2 LQKENI. CDR3 region: CASSPPPQAPGEQYF. CDR3 bases: TGTGCCAGCTCACCACCGCCTCAGGCGCCGGGTGAGCAGTACTTC.

This clonotype showed up just a few times. The CDR3 coding sequence is TGTGCCAGCAGCTTAGTGCACGAGCAGTTCTTC. This sequence encodes CASSLVHEQFF. The chain recombines TRBV7-2 with TRBJ2-1, with D uncertain. Germline values: CDR1 SGHTA, CDR2 FQGNSA. The length of the CDR3 is 11 residues. V was clipped by 1 base and J by 10 bases, with 5 bases between them.

This clonotype was picked up a small number of times. The CDR3 coding sequence is TGTGCCAGCAGCCGGCCGGGACTAGCGGGGGGCCTCGGTAAGGAGACCCAGTACTTC. Its protein is CASSRPGLAGGLGKETQYF. This chain links TRBV7-9 with TRBJ2-5, with 15 bases aligning to TRBD2. Germline trimming cut 5 bases from V and 5 bases from J; bases unmatched to any gene: 15. This CDR3 is 19 amino acids long. In germline, CDR1 is SEHNR, CDR2 FQNEAQ (reference sequence).